The source of this T cell receptor (beta chain) is a study of control samples from healthy donors and cancer patients. The data were produced by immunoSEQ multiplex PCR, yet TCRdb's version contains in-frame clones alone and is incomplete. The sample carries over 150,000 clones, 96% recorded once. CDR3 length: 11 residues. The V end was cut by 6 bases, the J end by 7 bases, with 9 bases between. Germline CDR1 and CDR2: MNHEY and SVGAGI. Material for sequencing was blood. The origin of this receptor is a woman in her 30s in good health. The chain recombines TRBV6-5 with TRBJ1-1; D is possibly TRBD1 (5 bases). This CDR3 reads CASRDGHEAFF. CDR3 coding DNA: TGTGCCAGCAGGGACGGACATGAAGCTTTCTTT.